This TCR beta chain comes out of a study of human thymus T cells. General study findings and limits: Thymic and blood repertoires appeared to show biased V and J gene usage.

Generated by immunoSEQ multiplex PCR, the TCRdb table keeps only in-frame clones and is missing some. The sample includes 40,000 to 55,000 clones, 90% to 95% seen only once; the top ten take 0.095% to 0.15%. This CDR3 has 13 amino acids. Per germline, CDR1 SNHLY and CDR2 FYNNEI. The ends were cut back, 1 base at V and 5 bases at J, with 5 bases in the middle. Comment on this clone: Antigen unknown.

The sequenced sample was blood. This clonotype originated in a boy in the first two years of life with a congenital heart defect but otherwise immunologically healthy. J is TRBJ2-2 and V is TRBV2, with unresolved D. CDR3 sequence reads: CASSEDWTGELFF. CDR3 DNA sequence: TGTGCCAGCAGTGAAGATTGGACCGGGGAGCTGTTTTTT.